Each of the 23 T cell receptor beta chains below was sequenced from the same sample in a study of CD8 T cells in Susac syndrome. When the RNA was reverse transcribed, random hexamers were used with an input of roughly 0.45 to 1 ug. Via MiXCR, TCRdb re-called the immunoSEQ multiplex PCR reads, giving one row per CDR3 protein. The table has some 150,000 distinct CDR3 sequences, nearly 97% seen once; the top ten hold 0.15%. Sequencing input: CD8+ T cells from PBMCs. Every receptor here comes from a human donor with multiple sclerosis.

V and J are TRBV4-2 and TRBJ2-7; D unresolved. This CDR3 region has 16 residues. Deletions cut 4 bases from V and 4 bases from J, with 20 bases between. The germline V gene encodes CDR1 LGHNA and CDR2 YNFKEQ. CDR3 protein: CASSPGLGKNPYEQYV. The CDR3 DNA sequence: TGTGCCAGCAGCCCGGGCCTCGGTAAAAACCCGTACGAGCAGTACGTC.

This sequence joins TRBV12-3 or TRBV12-4 and TRBJ2-7; D remains unclear. Trimming stripped 1 base from V and 4 bases from J, with 8 bases between. CDR3 size: 13 residues. This CDR3 is CASSLGLGYEQYV. CDR3 nucleotide sequence: TGTGCCAGCAGTTTAGGGCTAGGGTACGAGCAGTACGTC.

Here the CDR3 DNA reads TGCAGTGCTCCGAATACAGGGGCTGGGGCCAACGTCCTGACTTTC. It translates to CSAPNTGAGANVLTF. The J gene is TRBJ2-6, the V gene TRBV20-1; TRBD1 aligns across 7 bases. The length of the CDR3 is 15 residues. Germline loops: CDR1 DFQATT, CDR2 SNEGSKA (reference sequence). The ends lost 5 bases at V and 2 bases at J; junction bases unmatched: 6.

The chain joins TRBV29-1 to TRBJ1-6; 7 bases are a match to TRBD1. The junction had 5 bases not matched to a gene; V was cut back by 5 bases and J by 7 bases. The CDR3 totals 13 residues. CDR1 and CDR2 (germline): SQVTM, ANQGSEA. The CDR3 DNA reads TGCAGCGTTTTGACAGGGAGAAATTCACCCCTCCACTTT. Its translation is CSVLTGRNSPLHF. Filled out from reference TRBV29-1 and TRBJ1-6, the complete variable domain reads SAVISQKPSRDICQRGTSLTIQCQVDSQVTMMFWYRQQPGQSLTLIATANQGSEATYESGFVIDKFPISRPNLTFSTLTVSNMSPEDSSIYLCSVLTGRNSPLHFGNGTRLTVT.

The chain employs TRBV27 and TRBJ2-1; D possibly corresponds to TRBD2 (6 bases). The CDR3 spans 15 residues. V was trimmed by 6 bases and J by 9 bases, leaving 21 bases between them. Per the germline V gene, CDR1 is MNHEY and CDR2 is SMNVEV (reference sequence). The CDR3 region has the DNA TGTGCCAGCAGCGTCTGGACCGCGGGATCCTTTGAGCAGTTCTTC. Translated, it gives CASSVWTAGSFEQFF.

The chain links TRBV7-6 to TRBJ2-5, with 14 nucleotides matching TRBD2. Germline V gene data show CDR1 as SGHVS and CDR2 as FNYEAQ. CDR3 length equals 16 residues. V lost 5 bases, J lost 6 bases, and 8 bases stayed unmatched. As DNA, the CDR3 is TGTGCCAGCAGCGCCGGACTAGCGGGGGGCGGGAAGACCCAGTACTTC. It yields the protein CASSAGLAGGGKTQYF.

V and J are TRBV13 and TRBJ1-1, with 8 bases aligning to TRBD1. The CDR3 sequence is 13 residues long. V gave up 5 bases and J gave up 7 bases; unmatched junction bases: 6. Germline CDR1 and CDR2: PRHDT and FYEKMQ (reference sequence). This chain's CDR3 is CASSKDRESEAFF. The DNA for the CDR3 is TGTGCCAGCAGCAAGGACAGGGAGAGTGAAGCTTTCTTT.

The chain uses TRBV29-1 and TRBJ1-2, with D perhaps matching TRBD1 (6 bases). This CDR3 is 15 amino acids long. Germline V lookup: CDR1 SQVTM, CDR2 ANQGSEA. V shed 4 bases and J shed 7 bases, with 22 bases lying between them. The CDR3, as DNA: TGCAGCGTTGGAGGCCCCCAGGGGCTCCCCTCTGGCTACACCTTC. Amino acids: CSVGGPQGLPSGYTF.

The chain combines TRBV11-2 with TRBJ1-1; D is unclear. The CDR3 is 15 residues long. Germline CDR1 is SGHAT and CDR2 is FQNNGV. Deletions cut 3 bases from V and 0 bases from J, with 11 bases between. The CDR3, as DNA: TGTGCCAGCAGCTTTATCTTGGCTGTGAACACTGAAGCTTTCTTT. This codes for CASSFILAVNTEAFF. Complete variable domain (other parts from reference TRBV11-2 and TRBJ1-1): EAGVAQSPRYKIIEKRQSVAFWCNPISGHATLYWYQQILGQGPKLLIQFQNNGVVDDSQLPKDRFSAERLKGVDSTLKIQPAKLEDSAVYLCASSFILAVNTEAFFGQGTRLTVV.

The chain is built from TRBV27 and TRBJ2-2, with D possibly TRBD1 on 5 matching bases. CDR3 length: 14 amino acids. Germline CDR1 MNHEY, CDR2 SMNVEV (reference sequence). Trimming removed 3 bases from V and 3 bases from J, with 8 bases in between. Here the CDR3 DNA reads TGTGCCAGCAGTTTTATAGGGGACACCGGGGAGCTGTTTTTT. This encodes CASSFIGDTGELFF.

This sequence joins TRBV27 and TRBJ1-1; D uncertain. The V end was cut by 8 bases, the J end by 2 bases, with 9 bases between. Germline CDR1 and CDR2: MNHEY and SMNVEV (reference sequence). The CDR3 covers 12 residues. CDR3 residues: CASGLTNTEAFF. CDR3 DNA: TGTGCCAGCGGGCTCACCAACACTGAAGCTTTCTTT.

The J gene is TRBJ2-2, the V gene TRBV27, with D possibly being TRBD1 (5 bases). This CDR3 has 16 amino acids. The germline V gene has CDR1 MNHEY and CDR2 SMNVEV (reference sequence). Deletions cut 0 bases from V and 7 bases from J, with 15 bases between. The DNA of the CDR3 is TGTGCCAGCAGTTTATCGCAGGCAGGGTCCAACGGGGAGCTGTTTTTT. It yields the protein CASSLSQAGSNGELFF.

The CDR3 coding sequence is TGTGCCAGCAGCTTCTTGGACCCTCCCTACGAGCAGTACTTC. It is translated as CASSFLDPPYEQYF. This chain links TRBV5-6 with TRBJ2-7; unclear D gene. The CDR3 runs 14 residues. Germline lookup yields CDR1 SGHDT and CDR2 YYEEEE. Trimming shortened V by 2 bases and J by 2 bases, and 11 bases separated the two germline ends.

Concerning this clonotype: At one boundary the junction diverges from the germline segment, which might be a read error. CDR3 sequence (DNA): TGTGCCAGCAGTCCTTGGACTGGATTC. It yields the protein CASSPWTGF. The chain links TRBV12-3 or TRBV12-4 to TRBJ1-2; D call uncertain. This CDR3 spans 9 amino acids.

V and J are TRBV3-1 and TRBJ1-6; D unclear. The CDR3 totals 11 residues. Germline CDR1 LGHDT, CDR2 YNNKEL (reference sequence). The V end was cut by 4 bases, the J end by 14 bases, with 9 bases between. The CDR3 here is CASSLGRSLHF. Written as DNA, the CDR3 is TGTGCCAGCAGCCTAGGGAGATCCCTCCACTTT.

The J gene is TRBJ2-3, the V gene TRBV12-3 or TRBV12-4, with 9 bases fitting TRBD2. The junction had 10 bases not matched to a gene; V was cut back by 7 bases and J by 5 bases. This CDR3 spans 15 amino acids. The CDR3: CASTLLAGRGDTQYF. CDR3 coding DNA: TGTGCCAGCACCCTACTAGCGGGCAGAGGAGATACGCAGTATTTT.

CDR3 protein: CASSGNRAGKNIQYF. The DNA of the CDR3 is TGCGCCAGCAGCGGTAACAGGGCTGGGAAAAACATTCAGTACTTC. The V call is TRBV5-1, the J call TRBJ2-4, with a tentative D call TRBD1 (6 bases). Per the germline V gene, CDR1 is SGHRS and CDR2 is YFSETQ. V was cut by 4 bases and J by 4 bases, with 15 bases left in between. The CDR3 contains 15 residues.

V usage is TRBV4-1 and J usage is TRBJ1-2; D uncertain. The CDR3 has 12 residues. CDR1 MGHRA and CDR2 YSYEKL come from the germline V gene. V was trimmed by 5 bases and J by 5 bases, leaving 9 bases between them. CDR3 protein: CASSSQDYGYTF. The CDR3 bases are TGCGCCAGCAGCAGCCAGGATTATGGCTACACCTTC.

V and J are TRBV6-5 and TRBJ2-5; D may be TRBD1 or TRBD2 (6 bases each). CDR3 length equals 15 residues. Per the germline V gene, CDR1 is MNHEY and CDR2 is SVGAGI. Trimming cost V 7 bases and J 2 bases, with 17 bases left between them. The DNA for the CDR3 is TGTGCCAGCATTTCTACCGGGGGCCGGCAAGAGACCCAGTACTTC. Amino acid sequence: CASISTGGRQETQYF.

The CDR3 sequence is CASSRQGKNTEAFF. In DNA, the CDR3 is TGTGCCAGCAGTCGACAGGGAAAAAACACTGAAGCTTTCTTT. The genes are TRBV6-5 and TRBJ1-1, with 7 bases matching TRBD1. This CDR3 contains 14 residues. In germline, CDR1 is MNHEY, CDR2 SVGAGI. The junction had 5 bases not matched to a gene; V was cut back by 5 bases and J by 2 bases.

This chain links TRBV24-1 with TRBJ2-3, with 7 bases aligning to TRBD2. The CDR3 sequence is 13 residues long. V lost 9 bases, J lost 0 bases, and 2 bases stayed unmatched. Germline CDR1 KGHDR, CDR2 SFDVKD. CDR3 sequence (DNA): TGTGCCACCCGCGGGGGTAGCACAGATACGCAGTATTTT. This gives the protein CATRGGSTDTQYF.

The rearrangement links TRBV29-1 to TRBJ1-2; D may be TRBD1 (6 bases). The length of the CDR3 is 13 residues. Trimming took off 8 bases at V and 4 bases at J, with 17 bases between the two ends. Germline V lookup: CDR1 SQVTM, CDR2 ANQGSEA. The CDR3 coding sequence is TGCAGCCTAGACACAGGGTCAGGCTATGGCTACACCTTC. It specifies CSLDTGSGYGYTF.

This rearrangement joins TRBV9 to TRBJ2-5, with D unresolved. The CDR3 totals 19 residues. Trimming took 4 bases from V and 1 from J, leaving 26 bases between them. CDR1 SGDLS and CDR2 YYNGEE come from the germline V gene. CDR3 sequence (DNA): TGTGCCAGCAGCTCCCCCCTGGGAATAGTCCGCGCGATCCAAGAGACCCAGTACTTC. Amino acid sequence: CASSSPLGIVRAIQETQYF.